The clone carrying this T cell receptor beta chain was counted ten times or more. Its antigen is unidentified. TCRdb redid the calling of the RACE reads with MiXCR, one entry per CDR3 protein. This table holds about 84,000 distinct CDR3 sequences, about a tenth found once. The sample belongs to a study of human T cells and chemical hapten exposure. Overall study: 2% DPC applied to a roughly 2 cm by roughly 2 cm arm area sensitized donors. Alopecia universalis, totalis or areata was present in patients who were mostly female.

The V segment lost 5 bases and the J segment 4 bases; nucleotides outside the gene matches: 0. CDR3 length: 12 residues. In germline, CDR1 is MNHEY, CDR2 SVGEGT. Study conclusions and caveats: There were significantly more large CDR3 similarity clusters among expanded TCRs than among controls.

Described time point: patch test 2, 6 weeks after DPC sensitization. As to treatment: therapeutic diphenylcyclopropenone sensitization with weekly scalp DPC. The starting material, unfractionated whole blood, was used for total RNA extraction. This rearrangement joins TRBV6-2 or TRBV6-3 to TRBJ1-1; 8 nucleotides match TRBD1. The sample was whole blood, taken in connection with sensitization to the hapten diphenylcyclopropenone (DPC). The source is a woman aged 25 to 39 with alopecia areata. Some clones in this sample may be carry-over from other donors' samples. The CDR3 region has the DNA TGTGCCAGCAGTACAGGGGGCACTGAAGCTTTCTTT. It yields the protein CASSTGGTEAFF.